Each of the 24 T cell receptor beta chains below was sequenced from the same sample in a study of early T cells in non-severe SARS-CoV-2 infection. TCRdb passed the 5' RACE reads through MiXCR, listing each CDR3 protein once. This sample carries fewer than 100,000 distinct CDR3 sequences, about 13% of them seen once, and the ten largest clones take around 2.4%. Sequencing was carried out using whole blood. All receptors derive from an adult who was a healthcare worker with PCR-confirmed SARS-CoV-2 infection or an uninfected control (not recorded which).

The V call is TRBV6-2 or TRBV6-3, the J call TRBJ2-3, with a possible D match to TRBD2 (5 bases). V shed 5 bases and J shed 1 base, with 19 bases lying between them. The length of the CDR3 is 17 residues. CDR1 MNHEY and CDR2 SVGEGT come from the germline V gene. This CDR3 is CASSAGRTFGGTDTQYF. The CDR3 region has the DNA TGTGCCAGCAGTGCAGGCCGGACCTTCGGGGGCACAGATACGCAGTATTTT.

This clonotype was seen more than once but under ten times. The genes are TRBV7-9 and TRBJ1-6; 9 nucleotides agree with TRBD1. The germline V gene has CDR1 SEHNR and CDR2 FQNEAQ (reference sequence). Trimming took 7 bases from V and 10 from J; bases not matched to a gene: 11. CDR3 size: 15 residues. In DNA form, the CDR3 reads TGTGCCAGCAACCCCCCGGGACAGGGAACCTCACCCCTCCACTTT. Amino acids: CASNPPGQGTSPLHF.

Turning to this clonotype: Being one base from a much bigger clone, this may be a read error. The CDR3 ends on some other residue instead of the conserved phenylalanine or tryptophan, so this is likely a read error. CDR3 DNA: TGTGCCAGCAGCTACACAGGACCCACTGAAGCTTTCCTT. It encodes CASSYTGPTEAFL. The chain couples TRBV6-2 or TRBV6-3 to TRBJ1-1; D may be TRBD1 (5 bases). Germline values: CDR1 MNHEY, CDR2 SVGEGT. This CDR3 is 13 amino acids long. V was trimmed by 6 bases and J by 4 bases, leaving 12 bases between them.

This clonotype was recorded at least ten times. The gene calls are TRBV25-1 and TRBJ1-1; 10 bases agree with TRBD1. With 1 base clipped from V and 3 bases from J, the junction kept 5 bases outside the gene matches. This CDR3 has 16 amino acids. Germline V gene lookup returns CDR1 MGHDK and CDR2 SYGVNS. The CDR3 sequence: CASSELGTGEDTEAFF. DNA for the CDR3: TGTGCCAGCAGTGAATTGGGGACAGGGGAGGACACTGAAGCTTTCTTT.

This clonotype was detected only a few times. The CDR3 spells CASSRPNQPQHF. CDR3 nucleotides: TGTGCCAGCAGTAGGCCGAATCAGCCCCAGCATTTT. This chain connects TRBV6-5 to TRBJ1-5; no clear D gene. Germline V lookup: CDR1 MNHEY, CDR2 SVGAGI. V was shortened by 5 bases and J by 4 bases, with 6 bases between the two germline ends. This CDR3 is 12 amino acids long.

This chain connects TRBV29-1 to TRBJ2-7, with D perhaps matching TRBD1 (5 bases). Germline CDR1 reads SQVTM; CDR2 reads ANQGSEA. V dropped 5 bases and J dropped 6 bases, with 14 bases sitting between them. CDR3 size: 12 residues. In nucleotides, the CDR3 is TGCAGCGTTCAATCAGGGATAGGCGAGCAGTACTTC. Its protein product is CSVQSGIGEQYF.

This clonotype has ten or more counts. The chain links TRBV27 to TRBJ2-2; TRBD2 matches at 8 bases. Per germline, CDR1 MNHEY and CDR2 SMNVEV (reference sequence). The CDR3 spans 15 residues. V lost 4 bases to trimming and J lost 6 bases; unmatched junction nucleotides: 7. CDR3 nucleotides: TGTGCCAGCAGTTACGTCCCCGGGGGGGCCGGGGAGCTGTTTTTT. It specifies CASSYVPGGAGELFF.

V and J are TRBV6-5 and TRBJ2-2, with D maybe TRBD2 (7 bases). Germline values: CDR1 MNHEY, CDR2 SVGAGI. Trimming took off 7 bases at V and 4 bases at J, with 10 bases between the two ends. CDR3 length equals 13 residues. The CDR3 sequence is CASKGGGTGELFF. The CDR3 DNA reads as TGTGCCAGCAAGGGGGGGGGCACCGGGGAGCTGTTTTTT.

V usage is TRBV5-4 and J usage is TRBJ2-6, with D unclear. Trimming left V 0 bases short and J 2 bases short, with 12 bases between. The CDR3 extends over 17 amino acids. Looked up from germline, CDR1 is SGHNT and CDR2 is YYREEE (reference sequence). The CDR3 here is CASSLVGRGAGANVLTF. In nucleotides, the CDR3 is TGTGCCAGCAGCTTGGTTGGACGTGGGGCTGGGGCCAACGTCCTGACTTTC.

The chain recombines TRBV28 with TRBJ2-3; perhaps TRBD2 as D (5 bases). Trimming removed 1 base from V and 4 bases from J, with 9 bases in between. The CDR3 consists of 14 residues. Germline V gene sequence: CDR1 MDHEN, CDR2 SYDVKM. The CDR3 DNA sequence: TGTGCCAGCAGTTTATATATCGGGGCAGATACGCAGTATTTT. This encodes CASSLYIGADTQYF.

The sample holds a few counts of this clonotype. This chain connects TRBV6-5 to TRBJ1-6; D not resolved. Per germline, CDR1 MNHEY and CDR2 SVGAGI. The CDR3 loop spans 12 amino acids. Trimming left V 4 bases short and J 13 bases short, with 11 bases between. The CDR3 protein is CASSSLLGPLHF. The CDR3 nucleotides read TGTGCCAGCAGTTCCCTACTTGGGCCCCTCCACTTT.

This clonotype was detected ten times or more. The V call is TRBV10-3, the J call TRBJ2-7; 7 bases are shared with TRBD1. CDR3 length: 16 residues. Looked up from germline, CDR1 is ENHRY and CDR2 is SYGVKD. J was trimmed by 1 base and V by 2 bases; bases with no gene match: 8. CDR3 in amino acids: CAISENPGQLSYEQYF. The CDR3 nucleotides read TGTGCCATCAGTGAGAACCCGGGACAGCTATCCTACGAGCAGTACTTC.

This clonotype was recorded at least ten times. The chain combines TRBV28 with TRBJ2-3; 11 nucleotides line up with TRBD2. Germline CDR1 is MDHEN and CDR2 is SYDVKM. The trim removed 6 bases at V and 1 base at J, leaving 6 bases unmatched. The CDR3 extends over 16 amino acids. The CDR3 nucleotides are TGTGCCAGCAGATCCGGACTAGCGGGTCGCACAGATACGCAGTATTTT. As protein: CASRSGLAGRTDTQYF.

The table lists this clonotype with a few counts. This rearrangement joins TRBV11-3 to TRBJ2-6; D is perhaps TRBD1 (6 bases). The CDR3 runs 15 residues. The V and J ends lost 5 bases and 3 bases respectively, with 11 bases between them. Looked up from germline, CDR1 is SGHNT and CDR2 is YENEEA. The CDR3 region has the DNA TGTGCCAGCAGCCCAGGGGTTAGTGGGGCCAACGTCCTGACTTTC. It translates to CASSPGVSGANVLTF.

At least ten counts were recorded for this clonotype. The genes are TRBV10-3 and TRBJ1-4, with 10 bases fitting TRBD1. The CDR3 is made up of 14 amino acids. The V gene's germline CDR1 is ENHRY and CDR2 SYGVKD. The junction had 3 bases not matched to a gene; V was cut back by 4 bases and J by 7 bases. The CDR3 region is CAISVGDRGEKLFF. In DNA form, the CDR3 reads TGTGCCATCAGTGTTGGGGACAGGGGTGAAAAACTGTTTTTT.

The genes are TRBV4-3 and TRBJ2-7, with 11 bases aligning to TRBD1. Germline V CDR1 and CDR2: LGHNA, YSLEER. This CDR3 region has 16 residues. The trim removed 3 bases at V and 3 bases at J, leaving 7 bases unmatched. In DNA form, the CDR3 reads TGCGCCAGCAGCCAGGAGCTGGGACAGGGGGTCTACGAGCAGTACTTC. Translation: CASSQELGQGVYEQYF.

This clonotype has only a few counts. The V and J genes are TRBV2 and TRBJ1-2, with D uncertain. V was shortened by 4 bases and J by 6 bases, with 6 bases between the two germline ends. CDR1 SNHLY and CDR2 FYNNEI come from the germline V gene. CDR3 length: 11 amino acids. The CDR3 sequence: CASSGGDGYTF. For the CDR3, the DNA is TGTGCCAGCAGTGGTGGGGATGGCTACACCTTC. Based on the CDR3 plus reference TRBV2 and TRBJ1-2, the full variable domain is EPEVTQTPSHQVTQMGQEVILRCVPISNHLYFYWYRQILGQKVEFLVSFYNNEISEKSEIFDDQFSVERPDGSNFTLKIRSTKLEDSAMYFCASSGGDGYTFGSGTRLTVV.

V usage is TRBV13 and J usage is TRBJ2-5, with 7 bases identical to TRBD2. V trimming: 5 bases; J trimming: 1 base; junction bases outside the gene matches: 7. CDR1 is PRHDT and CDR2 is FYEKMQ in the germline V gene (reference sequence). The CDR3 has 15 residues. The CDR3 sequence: CASSPGGGLQETQYF. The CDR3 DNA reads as TGTGCCAGCAGCCCGGGCGGGGGACTCCAAGAGACCCAGTACTTC.

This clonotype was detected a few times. The CDR3 DNA is TGTGCCAGCAGCCAGGTTTTACAGGTCCCCTTCTCTGGGGCCAACGTCCTGACTTTC. It translates to CASSQVLQVPFSGANVLTF. The J gene is TRBJ2-6, the V gene TRBV3-1; D may be TRBD1 (5 bases). CDR1 is LGHDT and CDR2 is YNNKEL in the germline V gene (reference sequence). V was shortened by 3 bases and J by 0 bases, with 18 bases between the two germline ends. This CDR3 is built from 19 residues.

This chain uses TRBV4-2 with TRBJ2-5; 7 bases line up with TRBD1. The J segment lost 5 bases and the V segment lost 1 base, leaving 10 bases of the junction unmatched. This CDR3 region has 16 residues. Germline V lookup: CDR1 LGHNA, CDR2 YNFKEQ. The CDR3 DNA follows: TGTGCCAGCAGCCAAGTCAGAGGGGGCATCCAGGAGACCCAGTACTTC. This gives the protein CASSQVRGGIQETQYF.

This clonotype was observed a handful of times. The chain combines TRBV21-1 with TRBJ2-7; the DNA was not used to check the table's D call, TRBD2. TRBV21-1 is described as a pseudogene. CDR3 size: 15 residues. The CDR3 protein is CASSTLSGGAGEQYF. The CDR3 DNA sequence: TGTGCCAGCAGCACGCTTAGCGGGGGGGCAGGGGAGCAGTACTTC.

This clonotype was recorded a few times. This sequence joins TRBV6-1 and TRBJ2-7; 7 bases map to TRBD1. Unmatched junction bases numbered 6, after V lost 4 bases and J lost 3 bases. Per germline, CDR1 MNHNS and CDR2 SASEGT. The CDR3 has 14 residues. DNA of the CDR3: TGTGCCAGCAGTGCTCAGGGGGATCTCTACGAGCAGTACTTC. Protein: CASSAQGDLYEQYF.

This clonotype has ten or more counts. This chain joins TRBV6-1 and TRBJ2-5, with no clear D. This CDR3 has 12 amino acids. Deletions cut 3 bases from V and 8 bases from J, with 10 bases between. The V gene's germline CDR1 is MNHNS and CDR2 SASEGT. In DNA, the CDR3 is TGTGCCAGCAGTGATGCCGCGGATACCCAGTACTTC. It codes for CASSDAADTQYF.

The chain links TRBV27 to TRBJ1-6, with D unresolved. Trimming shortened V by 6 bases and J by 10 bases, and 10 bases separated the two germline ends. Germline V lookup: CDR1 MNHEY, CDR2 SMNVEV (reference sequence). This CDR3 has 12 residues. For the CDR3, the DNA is TGTGCCAGCAGGACGATAGGCTCACCCCTCCACTTT. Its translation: CASRTIGSPLHF.